A single sample gave rise to the 6 T cell receptor beta chains below, sequenced in a study of shared clonotypes between healthy human individuals. Terminally differentiated effector memory CD45RA+ cells were excluded from the naive CD8 cells, which were CD45RO-negative and positively selected for CCR7. Some clones are missing from TCRdb's copy, which holds only in-frame ones; the method was immunoSEQ multiplex PCR. The sample lists 560,000 or so clones, approximately 96% occurring once. Sequencing used naive CD8+ T cells sorted from blood. The receptors here all came from a woman in her twenties or thirties in good health.

The gene calls are TRBV4-1 and TRBJ2-7; 9 bases match TRBD1. The length of the CDR3 is 15 residues. The V and J ends lost 0 bases and 4 bases, in that order; junction bases with no gene match: 4. CDR1 MGHRA and CDR2 YSYEKL come from the germline V gene. Here the CDR3 reads CASSQDIGQGYEQYF. The CDR3 DNA is TGCGCCAGCAGCCAAGATATCGGACAGGGGTACGAGCAGTACTTC.

V usage is TRBV4-1 and J usage is TRBJ2-1; D is perhaps TRBD1 (5 bases). The CDR3 loop spans 14 amino acids. Trimming took 0 bases from V and 8 from J, leaving 11 bases between them. CDR1 and CDR2 (germline): MGHRA, YSYEKL. The CDR3 loop is CASSQDLGLDEQFF. The CDR3 nucleotides read TGCGCCAGCAGCCAAGATTTGGGGCTAGATGAGCAGTTCTTC.

The V and J genes are TRBV6-5 and TRBJ2-1; D remains unclear. Germline CDR1 and CDR2: MNHEY and SVGAGI. V was cut by 2 bases and J by 0 bases, with 11 bases left in between. There are 16 residues in the CDR3. The CDR3 nucleotides are TGTGCCAGCAGTTACGGGTCCTGGGGCTCCTACAATGAGCAGTTCTTC. Its protein is CASSYGSWGSYNEQFF.

V usage is TRBV5-1 and J usage is TRBJ2-1, with TRBD2 matching over 9 bases. Germline V lookup: CDR1 SGHRS, CDR2 YFSETQ. Trimming cost V 2 bases and J 6 bases; bases outside gene matches: 0. The CDR3 is 13 amino acids. CDR3 DNA: TGCGCCAGCAGCTTACTAGCGGGCAATGAGCAGTTCTTC. It specifies CASSLLAGNEQFF. Combining the CDR3 with reference TRBV5-1 and TRBJ2-1 gives the whole variable domain KAGVTQTPRYLIKTRGQQVTLSCSPISGHRSVSWYQQTPGQGLQFLFEYFSETQRNKGNFPGRFSGRQFSNSRSEMNVSTLELGDSALYLCASSLLAGNEQFFGPGTRLTVL.

The chain recombines TRBV19 with TRBJ1-5, with TRBD1 matching 9 bases. With V trimmed by 3 bases and J by 5 bases, 17 bases remained unmatched. Germline CDR1 and CDR2: LNHDA and SQIVND (reference sequence). The CDR3 consists of 19 residues. The CDR3 loop reads CASSMDPRDRVNRHQPQHF. In DNA form, the CDR3 reads TGTGCCAGTAGTATGGACCCCCGGGACAGGGTGAATCGCCATCAGCCCCAGCATTTT. Filled out from reference TRBV19 and TRBJ1-5, the complete variable domain reads DGGITQSPKYLFRKEGQNVTLSCEQNLNHDAMYWYRQDPGQGLRLIYYSQIVNDFQKGDIAEGYSVSREKKESFPLTVTSAQKNPTAFYLCASSMDPRDRVNRHQPQHFGDGTRLSIL.

The CDR3 region is CSVEEGIGGGRYF. CDR3 DNA: TGCAGCGTTGAAGAAGGGATCGGAGGGGGACGGTACTTC. The chain employs TRBV29-1 and TRBJ2-7, with D possibly called TRBD1 or TRBD2 (6 bases each). Germline CDR1 reads SQVTM; CDR2 reads ANQGSEA. The germline V and J ends were trimmed by 0 bases and 12 bases, with 18 bases remaining between them. The CDR3 extends over 13 amino acids.